A single sample is the source of the 5 T cell receptor beta chains below, sequenced in a study of T cells in Graves' hyperthyroidism and ophthalmopathy. RNA transcripts provided the source from which TCR beta CDR3 regions were amplified. When the TCR CDR3 underwent first-round RT-PCR, the HTBI primer set was used. TCRdb re-analysed the multiplex PCR reads in MiXCR, keeping a single row per CDR3 protein. The sample shows about 290,000 distinct CDR3 sequences, 16% of them seen only once. The specimen was blood. All receptors derive from a man aged 30 to 45 with Graves' hyperthyroidism.

The chain couples TRBV6-1 to TRBJ1-5; D remains unclear. The CDR3 is 13 residues long. Germline CDR1 MNHNS, CDR2 SASEGT. V lost 10 bases and J lost 1, with 11 bases in between. CDR3 nucleotide sequence: TGTGCCACCGGGCCCACGAGCAATCAGCCCCAGCATTTT. It codes for CATGPTSNQPQHF.

This clonotype was counted ten times or more. The chain recombines TRBV11-2 with TRBJ1-1; no definite D call. V shed 4 bases and J shed 7 bases, with 10 bases lying between them. CDR1 is SGHAT and CDR2 is FQNNGV in the germline V gene. The CDR3 is made up of 12 amino acids. CDR3 DNA sequence: TGTGCCAGCAGCTCGCGGAACGTTGAAGCTTTCTTT. Its protein is CASSSRNVEAFF.

V usage is TRBV15 and J usage is TRBJ2-1; 9 bases match TRBD2. Germline CDR1 and CDR2: LNHNV and YYDKDF (reference sequence). V trimming: 3 bases; J trimming: 9 bases; junction bases outside the gene matches: 6. The length of the CDR3 is 14 residues. CDR3 DNA: TGTGCCACCAGCAGGGCCGCGGGAGGGAGTGAGCAGTTCTTC. Its protein is CATSRAAGGSEQFF.

This clonotype was observed many times. This sequence joins TRBV2 and TRBJ2-1, with 14 bases matching TRBD2. Trimming took 5 bases from V and 4 from J; bases not matched to a gene: 4. The CDR3 length is 16 residues. The germline V gene encodes CDR1 SNHLY and CDR2 FYNNEI. The CDR3 DNA sequence: TGTGCCAGCAGTCTAGGGACTAGCGGGGGTTACAATGAGCAGTTCTTC. Protein product: CASSLGTSGGYNEQFF.

In this sample, this clonotype turned up many times. The chain carries TRBV2 and TRBJ2-3; 10 bases line up with TRBD2. The junction had 8 bases not matched to a gene; V was cut back by 5 bases and J by 6 bases. The CDR3 extends over 15 amino acids. The germline V gene encodes CDR1 SNHLY and CDR2 FYNNEI. The CDR3 loop is CASSSQAGGGDTQYF. CDR3 nucleotides: TGTGCCAGCAGTAGTCAAGCGGGAGGGGGGGATACGCAGTATTTT.